What follows are 32 T cell receptor beta chains derived from one specimen sequenced in a study of blood T cell repertoires in COVID-19. Libraries were prepared by immunoSEQ multiplex PCR; TCRdb keeps only in-frame clonotypes and omits some of them. This table has 150,000 to 200,000 clones, 75% to 80% appearing once. Sample: peripheral blood. These receptors were collected from a woman in her 70s with acute or convalescent COVID-19.

V usage is TRBV7-9 and J usage is TRBJ2-7; 7 bases map to TRBD2. The CDR3 contains 16 residues. CDR1 SEHNR and CDR2 FQNEAQ come from the germline V gene (reference sequence). Trimming at V came to 2 bases and at J to 4 bases, leaving 11 bases not matched to a gene. CDR3 residues: CASSLSGGSSMYEQYF. CDR3 sequence (DNA): TGTGCCAGCAGCTTATCTGGCGGGAGTAGTATGTACGAGCAGTACTTC.

The V call is TRBV4-1, the J call TRBJ2-1, with 11 bases that match TRBD2. V dropped 0 bases and J dropped 4; count of bases not matched to a gene: 8. CDR1 is MGHRA and CDR2 is YSYEKL in the germline V gene. The CDR3 contains 18 residues. The CDR3 loop reads CASSQETSGSPLYNEQFF. CDR3 nucleotide sequence: TGCGCCAGCAGCCAAGAAACTAGCGGGAGTCCCCTTTACAATGAGCAGTTCTTC.

The chain joins TRBV30 to TRBJ2-5; weak D call: TRBD2 (6 bases). Germline V gene lookup returns CDR1 GTSNPN and CDR2 SVGIG (reference sequence). V shed 4 bases and J shed 1 base, with 16 bases lying between them. The CDR3 is 15 amino acids. Here the CDR3 DNA reads TGTGCCTGGACGAGGGGCGGGGTGAGCCAAGAGACCCAGTACTTC. Translating it yields CAWTRGGVSQETQYF.

The chain links TRBV18 to TRBJ2-1; 8 bases match TRBD1. Per the germline V gene, CDR1 is KGHSH and CDR2 is LQKENI. There are 17 residues in the CDR3. J was trimmed by 6 bases and V by 4 bases; bases with no gene match: 14. The CDR3 reads CASSLEGGQVNRNEQFF. In DNA form, the CDR3 reads TGTGCCAGCTCACTCGAAGGGGGACAGGTGAACCGCAATGAGCAGTTCTTC.

V and J are TRBV18 and TRBJ1-2; 8 bases are a match to TRBD1. There are 17 residues in the CDR3. Germline assignment: CDR1 KGHSH and CDR2 LQKENI. With V trimmed by 5 bases and J by 3 bases, 14 bases remained unmatched. Here the CDR3 reads CASSSDFRTGRHYGYTF. For the CDR3, the DNA is TGTGCCAGCTCATCAGACTTCCGGACAGGGCGCCACTATGGCTACACCTTC. The full variable domain, in which reference TRBV18 and TRBJ1-2 provide the parts outside the CDR3, is NAGVMQNPRHLVRRRGQEARLRCSPMKGHSHVYWYRQLPEEGLKFMVYLQKENIIDESGMPKERFSAEFPKEGPSILRIQQVVRGDSAAYFCASSSDFRTGRHYGYTFGSGTRLTVV.

In its sample, this clone was seen once. V and J are TRBV5-1 and TRBJ1-2; D gene uncertain. With 2 bases removed from V and 3 bases from J, the gap between germline ends came to 11 bases. The CDR3 totals 14 residues. The V gene's germline CDR1 is SGHRS and CDR2 YFSETQ. CDR3 sequence (DNA): TGCGCCAGCAGCTTTGAGGGTACCGACTATGGCTACACCTTC. Its translation: CASSFEGTDYGYTF.

The V and J genes are TRBV5-4 and TRBJ1-1; 9 nucleotides align to TRBD1. The V gene end was trimmed by 3 bases and the J gene end by 0 bases; junction bases not matched to a gene: 6. This CDR3 comprises 16 residues. Germline V gene sequence: CDR1 SGHNT, CDR2 YYREEE (reference sequence). The CDR3, as DNA: TGTGCCAGCAGCTCTCCCGGGACAGGGTTGAACACTGAAGCTTTCTTT. Translation: CASSSPGTGLNTEAFF.

A few counts support this clone. The V call is TRBV5-1, the J call TRBJ2-3; the D gene is possibly TRBD2 (6 bases). CDR1 SGHRS and CDR2 YFSETQ come from the germline V gene. CDR3 length: 15 residues. V lost 0 bases and J lost 8, with 16 bases in between. The CDR3 spells CASSLGGTALFTQYF. The CDR3 nucleotides are TGCGCCAGCAGCTTGGGCGGGACCGCGCTTTTTACGCAGTATTTT. Complete variable domain (other parts from reference TRBV5-1 and TRBJ2-3): KAGVTQTPRYLIKTRGQQVTLSCSPISGHRSVSWYQQTPGQGLQFLFEYFSETQRNKGNFPGRFSGRQFSNSRSEMNVSTLELGDSALYLCASSLGGTALFTQYFGPGTRLTVL.

The chain has TRBV29-1 and TRBJ2-5; D not resolved. The V gene lost 4 bases and the J gene lost 4 bases, with 4 bases spanning the gap. The germline gives CDR1 SQVTM, CDR2 ANQGSEA. The CDR3 covers 10 residues. This chain's CDR3 is CSVGLETQYF. Written as DNA, the CDR3 is TGCAGCGTTGGTCTAGAGACCCAGTACTTC. Looking up the rest from reference TRBV29-1 and TRBJ2-5 gives the full variable domain: SAVISQKPSRDICQRGTSLTIQCQVDSQVTMMFWYRQQPGQSLTLIATANQGSEATYESGFVIDKFPISRPNLTFSTLTVSNMSPEDSSIYLCSVGLETQYFGPGTRLLVL.

The chain uses TRBV19 and TRBJ2-6; D is undetermined. The V and J ends lost 1 base and 0 bases respectively, with 10 bases between them. This CDR3 is 17 amino acids long. Germline loops: CDR1 LNHDA, CDR2 SQIVND (reference sequence). For the CDR3, the DNA is TGTGCCAGTAGTATAGTCGTCCAGATCTCTGGGGCCAACGTCCTGACTTTC. It codes for CASSIVVQISGANVLTF.

This clone was recorded a few times. The chain links TRBV14 to TRBJ1-4; D might be TRBD1 (5 bases). This CDR3 has 15 amino acids. Trimming cost V 0 bases and J 10 bases, with 15 bases left between them. Germline V gives CDR1 SGHDN, CDR2 FVKESK. This CDR3 reads CASSQERTGRGKLFF. In nucleotides, the CDR3 is TGTGCCAGCAGCCAAGAACGTACAGGTCGAGGAAAACTGTTTTTT. Combining the CDR3 with reference TRBV14 and TRBJ1-4 gives the whole variable domain EAGVTQFPSHSVIEKGQTVTLRCDPISGHDNLYWYRRVMGKEIKFLLHFVKESKQDESGMPNNRFLAERTGGTYSTLKVQPAELEDSGVYFCASSQERTGRGKLFFGSGTQLSVL.

This chain links TRBV30 with TRBJ1-1, with D unresolved. CDR3 size: 14 residues. The germline V gene has CDR1 GTSNPN and CDR2 SVGIG (reference sequence). V gave up 6 bases and J gave up 0 bases, with 14 bases separating them. The DNA for the CDR3 is TGTGCCTGTCAGGTGGGCAATATGAACACTGAAGCTTTCTTT. This translates into CACQVGNMNTEAFF.

This chain connects TRBV6-6 to TRBJ2-1; D may be TRBD2 (6 bases). The CDR3 runs to 15 residues. The V gene's germline CDR1 is MNHNY and CDR2 SVGAGI (reference sequence). The germline V and J ends were trimmed by 2 bases and 8 bases, with 16 bases remaining between them. CDR3 region: CASSYEPEGRDEQFF. The CDR3, as DNA: TGTGCCAGCAGTTACGAACCGGAGGGACGGGATGAGCAGTTCTTC.

This clone was counted between two and nine times. The CDR3 region has the DNA TGTGCCAGCAGCCCTCCGGGAGTTCGGCAGCCCCAGCATTTT. It translates to CASSPPGVRQPQHF. The V and J genes are TRBV28 and TRBJ1-5, with D hard to call. Looked up from germline, CDR1 is MDHEN and CDR2 is SYDVKM. This CDR3 contains 14 residues. Between the trimmed V and J ends, which lost 6 bases and 7 bases, there was a span of 16 bases.

The chain joins TRBV25-1 to TRBJ2-1; 9 bases match TRBD2. This CDR3 comprises 17 residues. V was clipped by 2 bases and J by 5 bases; unmatched bases: 10. Per germline, CDR1 MGHDK and CDR2 SYGVNS. CDR3 bases: TGTGCCAGCAGTGAAACATACTCCGGGACTAGCAACAATGAGCAGTTCTTC. It yields the protein CASSETYSGTSNNEQFF. The full variable domain, in which reference TRBV25-1 and TRBJ2-1 provide the parts outside the CDR3, is EADIYQTPRYLVIGTGKKITLECSQTMGHDKMYWYQQDPGMELHLIHYSYGVNSTEKGDLSSESTVSRIRTEHFPLTLESARPSHTSQYLCASSETYSGTSNNEQFFGPGTRLTVL.

J is TRBJ1-6 and V is TRBV6-5; possible D gene TRBD1, 6 bases. Germline values: CDR1 MNHEY, CDR2 SVGAGI. V was pared by 8 bases and J by 7 bases, with 15 bases between. The CDR3 totals 14 residues. The CDR3 DNA sequence: TGTGCCAGCGTAGGCAGGGGAAGAAATTCACCCCTCCACTTT. Protein sequence: CASVGRGRNSPLHF.

The V gene is TRBV5-1, the J gene TRBJ2-7, with 8 bases identical to TRBD1. Germline V gives CDR1 SGHRS, CDR2 YFSETQ. The J segment lost 5 bases and the V segment lost 4 bases, leaving 5 bases of the junction unmatched. This CDR3 is 13 amino acids long. The CDR3 bases are TGCGCCAGCAGCCTCGACAGGGGCCACGAGCAGTACTTC. This encodes CASSLDRGHEQYF.

This clone occurred once. The chain is built from TRBV4-1 and TRBJ2-1; maybe TRBD2 (7 bases). This CDR3 comprises 15 residues. V gave up 6 bases and J gave up 6 bases, with 18 bases separating them. The germline V gene has CDR1 MGHRA and CDR2 YSYEKL. The CDR3 loop reads CASSHRGRESNEQFF. The CDR3 DNA reads as TGCGCCAGCAGTCACCGGGGGCGGGAGTCCAATGAGCAGTTCTTC.

The rearrangement links TRBV29-1 to TRBJ2-1, with 8 bases matching TRBD2. V shed 5 bases and J 5 bases; nucleotides not matched to a gene: 8. The V gene's germline CDR1 is SQVTM and CDR2 ANQGSEA. CDR3 length: 14 amino acids. The CDR3 nucleotides read TGCAGCGTTTTTATTAGCGGGACCAACAATGAGCAGTTCTTC. Translating it yields CSVFISGTNNEQFF.

The rearrangement links TRBV5-4 to TRBJ2-1; perhaps TRBD2 as D (5 bases). The CDR3 is 14 residues long. Germline lookup yields CDR1 SGHNT and CDR2 YYREEE (reference sequence). V shed 0 bases and J shed 9 bases, with 13 bases lying between them. The CDR3 loop is CASSLGYVRGEQFF. The CDR3 region has the DNA TGTGCCAGCAGCTTGGGATACGTCCGGGGTGAGCAGTTCTTC.

The gene calls are TRBV3-1 (or the pseudogene TRBV3-2) and TRBJ1-3; TRBD1 matches at 7 bases. Looked up from germline, CDR1 is LGHDT and CDR2 is YNNKEL (reference sequence). The J segment lost 4 bases and the V segment lost 5 bases, leaving 8 bases of the junction unmatched. This CDR3 has 15 amino acids. Here the CDR3 reads CASSNAGGLGNTIYF. CDR3 bases: TGTGCCAGCAGCAATGCAGGGGGTTTGGGAAACACCATATATTTT.

The CDR3: CAWETGQGNHEQYF. The CDR3 DNA reads as TGTGCCTGGGAAACGGGACAGGGTAACCACGAGCAGTACTTC. The rearrangement uses TRBV30 and TRBJ2-7; the match to TRBD1 covers 9 bases. Germline CDR1 and CDR2: GTSNPN and SVGIG (reference sequence). This CDR3 spans 14 amino acids. Trimming cost V 5 bases and J 5 bases; bases outside gene matches: 10.

This chain connects TRBV6-5 to TRBJ2-5, with D possibly being TRBD1 (5 bases). The CDR3 has 14 residues. Germline CDR1 reads MNHEY; CDR2 reads SVGAGI. Trimming took 2 bases from V and 2 from J, leaving 9 bases between them. CDR3 sequence: CASSYRTPQETQYF. Here the CDR3 DNA reads TGTGCCAGCAGTTACAGGACACCACAAGAGACCCAGTACTTC.

The gene calls are TRBV3-1 (or the pseudogene TRBV3-2) and TRBJ1-6; D call uncertain. Trimming pared 1 base from V and 6 bases from J, leaving 19 bases between. This CDR3 region has 18 residues. Germline assignment: CDR1 LGHDT and CDR2 YNNKEL (reference sequence). CDR3 DNA sequence: TGTGCCAGCAGCCAAGGGGTCACGAGCTTTGGCGGTAATTCACCCCTCCACTTT. Translation gives CASSQGVTSFGGNSPLHF.

This clone was picked up a small number of times. The V and J genes are TRBV3-1 (or the pseudogene TRBV3-2) and TRBJ2-1; no definite D call. This CDR3 contains 14 residues. The V end was cut by 4 bases, the J end by 4 bases, with 11 bases between. CDR1 is LGHDT and CDR2 is YNNKEL in the germline V gene (reference sequence). The chain's CDR3 is CASSLRGRYNEQFF. The DNA of the CDR3 is TGTGCCAGCAGCCTCCGCGGTAGATACAATGAGCAGTTCTTC.

The sample holds a few counts of this clone. The CDR3 reads CASSGTVDSPLHF. The CDR3, as DNA: TGCGCCAGCAGTGGGACAGTTGATTCACCCCTCCACTTT. The rearrangement joins TRBV10-2 to TRBJ1-6; maybe TRBD1 (6 bases). Germline V CDR1 and CDR2: WSHSY, SAAADI. This CDR3 has 13 amino acids. Trimming removed 4 bases at V and 8 bases at J, with 9 bases between.

This clone was detected only once. The rearrangement joins TRBV29-1 to TRBJ1-2, with 7 bases aligning to TRBD1. The CDR3 spans 14 residues. Germline V gives CDR1 SQVTM, CDR2 ANQGSEA. The V and J ends lost 2 bases and 4 bases, in that order; junction bases with no gene match: 7. The CDR3 sequence: CSVEQWDRGYGYTF. The CDR3 coding sequence is TGCAGCGTTGAACAGTGGGACAGAGGCTATGGCTACACCTTC.

The chain couples TRBV15 to TRBJ1-1; D is perhaps TRBD1 (6 bases). This CDR3 comprises 16 residues. V was clipped by 3 bases and J by 3 bases, with 17 bases between them. Germline CDR1 LNHNV, CDR2 YYDKDF (reference sequence). In DNA form, the CDR3 reads TGTGCCACCAGCAGTTACGTTTGGGGGCTTGACACTGAAGCTTTCTTT. It specifies CATSSYVWGLDTEAFF.

The V call is TRBV4-1, the J call TRBJ1-6; D is uncertain. V was trimmed by 0 bases and J by 9 bases, leaving 12 bases between them. Germline V lookup: CDR1 MGHRA, CDR2 YSYEKL. The CDR3 covers 15 residues. CDR3 residues: CASSQDRQPISPLHF. CDR3 sequence (DNA): TGCGCCAGCAGCCAAGATAGACAACCCATTTCACCCCTCCACTTT.

The rearrangement uses TRBV10-3 and TRBJ2-7; 11 nucleotides align to TRBD2. V shed 9 bases and J 3 bases; nucleotides not matched to a gene: 7. CDR3 length: 14 residues. The germline V gene has CDR1 ENHRY and CDR2 SYGVKD. The CDR3 region has the DNA TGTGCCATTTCACTAGCGGGAGCCCTCTACGAGCAGTACTTC. This gives the protein CAISLAGALYEQYF.

The chain links TRBV19 to TRBJ1-2, with D possibly matching TRBD1 (5 bases). Germline loops: CDR1 LNHDA, CDR2 SQIVND (reference sequence). V lost 8 bases to trimming and J lost 3 bases, with 13 bases between them. The CDR3 runs to 13 residues. CDR3 region: CASQTATHYGYTF. The CDR3 DNA reads TGTGCCAGTCAGACAGCAACACACTATGGCTACACCTTC.

This rearrangement joins TRBV19 to TRBJ2-7; 7 bases align to TRBD2. This CDR3 is built from 15 residues. V lost 3 bases and J lost 0; bases outside the gene matches: 5. Germline lookup yields CDR1 LNHDA and CDR2 SQIVND (reference sequence). CDR3 sequence (DNA): TGTGCCAGTAGTATCGGGCTAGCGGCCTCCTACGAGCAGTACTTC. It yields the protein CASSIGLAASYEQYF.